The 11 T cell receptor beta chains in this list originate from one sample, sequenced in a study of tumor-infiltrating lymphocytes in glioblastoma multiforme (dated by TCRdb to 2015 to 2018). This sample was sequenced with an Illumina HiSeq 2500. TCRB libraries were built from RNA via three nested multiplex PCR rounds using a modified ARM-PCR protocol with multiple V-beta primers and a C-beta primer. The raw public reads went through TCRdb reprocessing: fastp at Q25, MiXCR clone calling, in-frame beta chains kept. When rows share a CDR3 protein, they turn into one entry using the most common DNA and genes. The sample table shows 7,500 to 10,000 distinct CDR3 sequences, and 67% are seen once. Together, the top ten hold roughly 51% of the sample. The sequenced sample consisted of brain tumor tissue. These receptors were taken from a male donor with glioblastoma.

About this clonotype: One junction end does not reproduce the germline sequence, and a read error may be involved. V is TRBV29-1 and J is TRBJ2-1; TRBD1 is a possible D gene (6 bases). Per the germline V gene, CDR1 is SQVTM and CDR2 is ANQGSEA. This CDR3 is 14 amino acids long. The CDR3 here is CSVGGRQVGDEQFF. CDR3 coding DNA: TGCAGCGTTGGGGGGCGGCAGGTGGGCGATGAACAGTTCTTC.

This CDR3 is CASSYFPGQPQHF. CDR3 coding DNA: TGTGCCAGCAGTTACTTCCCGGGTCAGCCCCAGCATTTT. This chain connects TRBV6-2 or TRBV6-3 to TRBJ1-5; D remains ambiguous. The length of the CDR3 is 13 residues. Germline CDR1 and CDR2: MNHEY and SVGEGT. Trimming took 1 base from V and 6 from J, leaving 7 bases between them.

This clonotype was seen ten or more times. A read error may be the cause here, since a much bigger clone is one base away. This sequence joins TRBV29-1 and TRBJ2-1; D unclear. CDR3 length equals 14 residues. V dropped 8 bases and J dropped 0 bases, with 14 bases sitting between them. The germline V gene has CDR1 SQVTM and CDR2 ANQGSEA. CDR3 protein: CSTQDVSSYNEQFF. For the CDR3, the DNA is TGCAGCACTCAGGACGTGAGCTCCTACAATGAGCAGTTCTTC.

The chain uses TRBV29-1 and TRBJ1-1; D may be TRBD1 (5 bases). CDR1 and CDR2 from the germline V gene are SQVTM and ANQGSEA. V dropped 3 bases and J dropped 12 bases, with 23 bases sitting between them. This CDR3 spans 14 amino acids. The DNA of the CDR3 is TGCAGCGTTGACGCTCAACAGGCAGGGAAGGGAACTTTCTTT. Encoded protein: CSVDAQQAGKGTFF.

For this clonotype: This may be a read error: a much more frequent sequence differs by one nucleotide. The chain recombines TRBV7-8 with TRBJ2-3, with unresolved D. Trimming removed 8 bases from V and 0 bases from J, with 9 bases in between. From germline, CDR1 is SGHVS and CDR2 FQNEAQ. The CDR3 covers 13 residues. In DNA form, the CDR3 reads TGTGCCAGCGGCTCTGGGAGCACAGATACGCAGTATTTT. This gives the protein CASGSGSTDTQYF.

This clonotype was seen once. The junction shows a germline mismatch at one end, possibly a read error. The chain is built from TRBV14 and TRBJ2-4; D could derive from TRBD1 or TRBD2 (6 bases each). Germline-derived CDR1 and CDR2 are SGHDN and FVKESK. The CDR3 has 16 residues. In DNA, the CDR3 is TGTGCCAGCAGCCCTGCGGGACATATAGCCAAAAATATTCAGTACTTC. This encodes CASSPAGHIAKNIQYF.

The rearrangement uses TRBV12-3 or TRBV12-4 and TRBJ1-2, with D possibly TRBD1 on 6 matching bases. Trimming took 11 bases from V and 4 from J, leaving 20 bases between them. This CDR3 contains 14 residues. CDR3 in DNA: TGTGCCTTCAGTCTAGTCGGGGGCCGCTATGGCTACACCTTC. Its translation is CAFSLVGGRYGYTF.

The chain joins TRBV20-1 to TRBJ2-7, with D tentatively TRBD2 (7 bases). The length of the CDR3 is 15 residues. The V gene lost 2 bases and the J gene lost 7 bases, with 21 bases spanning the gap. CDR1 and CDR2 from the germline V gene are DFQATT and SNEGSKA (reference sequence). The DNA of the CDR3 is TGCAGTGCTAGATGGGGGGGGGCTAGATGGGGTGAGCAGTACTTC. It specifies CSARWGGARWGEQYF.

V and J are TRBV11-2 and TRBJ2-3, with no clear D. Germline-derived CDR1 and CDR2 are SGHAT and FQNNGV. V was trimmed by 1 base and J by 0 bases, leaving 11 bases between them. The CDR3 is 16 residues long. The CDR3: CASSLVAVTSTDTQYF. CDR3 bases: TGTGCCAGCAGCTTAGTCGCGGTAACTAGCACAGATACGCAGTATTTT. The whole variable domain, filled in from reference TRBV11-2 and TRBJ2-3, reads EAGVAQSPRYKIIEKRQSVAFWCNPISGHATLYWYQQILGQGPKLLIQFQNNGVVDDSQLPKDRFSAERLKGVDSTLKIQPAKLEDSAVYLCASSLVAVTSTDTQYFGPGTRLTVL.

In this sample, this clonotype turned up many times. A read error may produce the germline difference seen at one junction end. The chain joins TRBV29-1 to TRBJ2-3; no reliable D call. Germline lookup yields CDR1 SQVTM and CDR2 ANQGSEA. This CDR3 region has 13 residues. The DNA of the CDR3 is TGCAGCGTAGCCGAGACTCGCACAGATACACAGTATTTT. This codes for CSVAETRTDTQYF.

This clonotype occurred many times. This chain uses TRBV4-1 with TRBJ2-1; D unresolved. Looked up from germline, CDR1 is MGHRA and CDR2 is YSYEKL. The CDR3 totals 13 residues. V was trimmed by 0 bases and J by 6 bases, leaving 6 bases between them. The CDR3: CASSQDYLNEQFF. DNA of the CDR3: TGCGCCAGCAGCCAAGACTACCTCAATGAGCAGTTCTTC.